This T cell receptor beta chain emerged from a study of T cell repertoires in cytomegalovirus infection (dated by TCRdb to between 2018 and 2020). Broadly, across the study: Recently identified HLA-C-restricted CMV epitopes, whose presentation resists viral immunomodulation, were targeted by peptide stimulations together with well-studied HLA-B-restricted epitopes. Donor HLA type was relevant to the analysis, because carriage of CMV infection together with the matching HLA type was indicated by public TCR beta signatures.

Results and caveats for the whole study, not just this receptor: Cumulative frequency of public TCR beta family members discriminated carriers of CMV infection plus the relevant HLA type in this cohort and an independent roughly 350-donor cohort. The ex vivo response was dominated by HLA-C-restricted CMV-specific TCR beta clonotypes, which also provided the single most frequent clonotype in two of eight donors.

The sequencer listed for this sample is Illumina HiSeq 1500. The public reads were quality trimmed at Q25 with fastp and then assembled into clones with MiXCR by TCRdb, keeping productive beta chains. Rows merge per CDR3 protein into single entries with the most common DNA and genes. Across this sample there are around 310,000 distinct CDR3 sequences, with 25% to 30% seen only once. The ten largest make up 20% of the sample. Only a few counts were recorded for this clonotype. There is no known antigen for this receptor. No per-base quality is available; no much larger clone lies one base away. The sample's treatment or condition label, decoded: in vitro stimulation with specific CMV peptide epitopes to enrich CMV-specific T cells. This receptor was identified in a human donor in good health (CMV status not recorded). Some clones in this sample may be carry-over from other donors' samples. The sample consisted of cultured PBMCs, taken from culture after CMV antigen stimulation.

In nucleotide form, the sequence is TGTGCCAGCAGCCCGCGGACAGGGAACTACGAGCAGTACTTC. This gives the protein CASSPRTGNYEQYF. The chain is made from TRBV11-1 and TRBJ2-7; 8 bases in between match TRBD1. As encoded in the germline V gene (reference sequence), CDR1 is SGHAT while CDR2 is FQDESV. Measured from the cysteine to the phenylalanine, the CDR3 is 14 residues long. Kept here is only the CDR3 DNA, which spans 42 bases and is read in frame from base 1. Trimming leaves V shorter by 5 bases and J shorter by 3 bases, with the junction holding 6 bases beyond the gene matches.